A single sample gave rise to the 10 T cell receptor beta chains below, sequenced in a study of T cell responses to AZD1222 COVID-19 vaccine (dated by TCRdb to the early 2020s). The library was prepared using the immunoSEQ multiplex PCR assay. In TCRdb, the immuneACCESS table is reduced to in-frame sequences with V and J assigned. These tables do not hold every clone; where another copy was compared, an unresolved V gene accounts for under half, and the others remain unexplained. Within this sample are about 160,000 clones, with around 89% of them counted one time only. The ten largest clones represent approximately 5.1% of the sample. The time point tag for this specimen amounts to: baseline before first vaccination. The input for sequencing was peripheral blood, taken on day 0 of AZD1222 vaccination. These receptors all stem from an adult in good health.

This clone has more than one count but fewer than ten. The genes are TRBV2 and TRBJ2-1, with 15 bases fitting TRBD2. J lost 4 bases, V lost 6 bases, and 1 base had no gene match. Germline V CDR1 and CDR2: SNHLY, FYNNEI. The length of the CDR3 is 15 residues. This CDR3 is CASRGTSGGYNEQFF. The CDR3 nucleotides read TGTGCCAGCAGGGGGACTAGCGGGGGGTACAATGAGCAGTTCTTC.

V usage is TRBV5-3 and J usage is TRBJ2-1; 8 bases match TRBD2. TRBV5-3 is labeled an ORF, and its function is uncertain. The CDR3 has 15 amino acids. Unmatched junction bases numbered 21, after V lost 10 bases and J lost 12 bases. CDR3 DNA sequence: TGTGCCCGAAACTCTGGGCTAGCGGGCGGTCCGAGGCAGTTCTTC. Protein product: CARNSGLAGGPRQFF.

The CDR3 DNA follows: TGTGCCAGCGCGTATGGCGGTTACTCCTACAATGAGCAGTTCTTC. Translating gives CASAYGGYSYNEQFF. The rearrangement uses TRBV6-5 and TRBJ2-1; D ambiguous. The V end was cut by 8 bases, the J end by 0 bases, with 14 bases between. Looked up from germline, CDR1 is MNHEY and CDR2 is SVGAGI. The CDR3 has 15 residues.

The CDR3, as DNA: TGTGCCAGTAGTAGCATTTCTAGCGGTCGGTACGAGCAGTACTTC. Its protein product is CASSSISSGRYEQYF. The V call is TRBV19, the J call TRBJ2-7; 7 nucleotides match TRBD2. The CDR3 spans 15 residues. Trimming cost V 4 bases and J 4 bases; bases outside gene matches: 10. The germline gives CDR1 LNHDA, CDR2 SQIVND (reference sequence).

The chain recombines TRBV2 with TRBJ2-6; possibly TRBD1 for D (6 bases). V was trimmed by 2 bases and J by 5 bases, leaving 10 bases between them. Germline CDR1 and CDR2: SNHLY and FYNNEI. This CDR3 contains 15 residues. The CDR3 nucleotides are TGTGCCAGCAGTGAACAGGGGTCTAGGGCCAACGTCCTGACTTTC. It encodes CASSEQGSRANVLTF.

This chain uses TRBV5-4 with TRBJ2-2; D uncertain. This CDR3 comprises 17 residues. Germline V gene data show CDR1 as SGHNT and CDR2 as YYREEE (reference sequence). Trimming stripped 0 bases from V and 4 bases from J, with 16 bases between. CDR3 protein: CASSLELGKDATGELFF. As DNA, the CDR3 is TGTGCCAGCAGCTTGGAATTGGGAAAGGACGCCACCGGGGAGCTGTTTTTT.

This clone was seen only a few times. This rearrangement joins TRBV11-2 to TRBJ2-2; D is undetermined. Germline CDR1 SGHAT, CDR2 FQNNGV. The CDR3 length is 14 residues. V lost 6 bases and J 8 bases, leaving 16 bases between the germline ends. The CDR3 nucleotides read TGTGCCAGCAGGTTATCCCCGGTTAGGGGGGAGCTGTTTTTT. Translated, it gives CASRLSPVRGELFF.

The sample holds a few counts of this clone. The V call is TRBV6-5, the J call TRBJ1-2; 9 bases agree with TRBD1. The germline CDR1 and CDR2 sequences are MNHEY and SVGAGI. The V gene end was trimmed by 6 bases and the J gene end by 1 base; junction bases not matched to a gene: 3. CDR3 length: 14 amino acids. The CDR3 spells CASSRTGVNYGYTF. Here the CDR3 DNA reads TGTGCCAGCAGCCGGACAGGGGTTAACTATGGCTACACCTTC.

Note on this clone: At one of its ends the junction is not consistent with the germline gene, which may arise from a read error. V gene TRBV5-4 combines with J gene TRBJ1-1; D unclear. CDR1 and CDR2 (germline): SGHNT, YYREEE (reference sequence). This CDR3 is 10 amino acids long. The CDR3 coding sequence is TGTGCCAGCAGCCTGCTAGACTCCGTCTTT. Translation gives CASSLLDSVF.

The CDR3: CASSVEAGAEAFF. DNA for the CDR3: TGTGCCAGCAGCGTGGAAGCGGGGGCTGAAGCTTTCTTT. The V call is TRBV11-3, the J call TRBJ1-1; D might be TRBD1 (5 bases). Germline values: CDR1 SGHNT, CDR2 YENEEA. The V end was cut by 5 bases, the J end by 6 bases, with 13 bases between. The CDR3 spans 13 residues.